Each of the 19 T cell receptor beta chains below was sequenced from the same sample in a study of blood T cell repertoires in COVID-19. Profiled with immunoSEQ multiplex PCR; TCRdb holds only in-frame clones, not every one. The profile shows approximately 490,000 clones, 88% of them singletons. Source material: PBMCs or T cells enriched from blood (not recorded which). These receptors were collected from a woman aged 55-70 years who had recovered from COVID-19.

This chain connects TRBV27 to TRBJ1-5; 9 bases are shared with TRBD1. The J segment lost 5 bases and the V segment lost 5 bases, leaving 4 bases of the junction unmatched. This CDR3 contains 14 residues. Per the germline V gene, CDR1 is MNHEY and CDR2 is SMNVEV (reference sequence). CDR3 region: CASSPRTGDQPQHF. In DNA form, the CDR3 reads TGTGCCAGCAGTCCCAGGACAGGGGATCAGCCCCAGCATTTT.

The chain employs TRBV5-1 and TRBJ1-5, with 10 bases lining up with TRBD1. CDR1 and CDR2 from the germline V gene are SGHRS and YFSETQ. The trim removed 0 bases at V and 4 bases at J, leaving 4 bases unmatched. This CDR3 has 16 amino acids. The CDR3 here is CASSLAPGQGNQPQHF. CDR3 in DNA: TGCGCCAGCAGCTTGGCCCCGGGACAGGGGAATCAGCCCCAGCATTTT.

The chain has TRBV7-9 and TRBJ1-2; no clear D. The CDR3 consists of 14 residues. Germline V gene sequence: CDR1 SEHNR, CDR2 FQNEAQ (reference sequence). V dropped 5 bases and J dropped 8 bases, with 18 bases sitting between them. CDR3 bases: TGTGCCAGCAGCCCACTTACGGGCGAGGGCGGCTACACCTTC. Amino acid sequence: CASSPLTGEGGYTF.

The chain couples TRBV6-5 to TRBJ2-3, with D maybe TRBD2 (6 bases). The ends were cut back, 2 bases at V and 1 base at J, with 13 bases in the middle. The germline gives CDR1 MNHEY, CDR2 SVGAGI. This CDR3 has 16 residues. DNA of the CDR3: TGTGCCAGCAGTTACGAAGGCGGGGCTCGCACAGATACGCAGTATTTT. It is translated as CASSYEGGARTDTQYF.

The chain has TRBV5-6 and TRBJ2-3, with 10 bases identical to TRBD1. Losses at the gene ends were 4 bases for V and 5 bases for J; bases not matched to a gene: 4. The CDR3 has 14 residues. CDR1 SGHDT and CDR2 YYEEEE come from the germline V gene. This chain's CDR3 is CASSRRDRGDTQYF. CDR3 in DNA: TGTGCCAGCAGCCGCCGGGACAGGGGAGATACGCAGTATTTT. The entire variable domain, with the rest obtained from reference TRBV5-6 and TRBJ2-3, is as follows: DAGVTQSPTHLIKTRGQQVTLRCSPKSGHDTVSWYQQALGQGPQFIFQYYEEEERQRGNFPDRFSGHQFPNYSSELNVNALLLGDSALYLCASSRRDRGDTQYFGPGTRLTVL.

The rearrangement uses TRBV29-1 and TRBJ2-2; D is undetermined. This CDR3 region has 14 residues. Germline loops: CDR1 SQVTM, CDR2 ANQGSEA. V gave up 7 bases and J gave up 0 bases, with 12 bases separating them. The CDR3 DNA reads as TGCAGCGCCTCCACGAACTCGAACACCGGGGAGCTGTTTTTT. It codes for CSASTNSNTGELFF.

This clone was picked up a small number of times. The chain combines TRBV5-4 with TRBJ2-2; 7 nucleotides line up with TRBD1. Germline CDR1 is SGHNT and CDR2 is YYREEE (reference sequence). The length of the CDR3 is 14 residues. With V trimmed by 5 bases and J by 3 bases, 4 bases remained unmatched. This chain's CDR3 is CASRAGTDTGELFF. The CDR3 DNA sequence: TGTGCCAGCAGGGCCGGGACAGACACCGGGGAGCTGTTTTTT.

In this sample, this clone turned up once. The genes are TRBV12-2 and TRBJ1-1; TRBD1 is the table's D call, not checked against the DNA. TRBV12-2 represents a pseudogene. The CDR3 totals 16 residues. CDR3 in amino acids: CASRLLTVCMNTEAFF. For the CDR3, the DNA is TGTGCAAGTCGCTTATTAACAGTATGTATGAACACTGAAGCTTTCTTT.

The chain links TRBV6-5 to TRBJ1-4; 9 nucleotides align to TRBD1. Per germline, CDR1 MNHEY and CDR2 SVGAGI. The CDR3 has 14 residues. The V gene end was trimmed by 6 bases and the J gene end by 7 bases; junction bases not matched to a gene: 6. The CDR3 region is CASRDRGEGEKLFF. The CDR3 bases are TGTGCCAGCAGGGACAGGGGAGAGGGTGAAAAACTGTTTTTT.

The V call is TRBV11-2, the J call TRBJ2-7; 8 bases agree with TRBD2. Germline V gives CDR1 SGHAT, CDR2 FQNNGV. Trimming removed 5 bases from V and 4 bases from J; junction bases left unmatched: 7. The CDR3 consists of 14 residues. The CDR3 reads CASSLSGAHYEQYV. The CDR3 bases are TGTGCCAGCAGCCTTAGCGGGGCCCATTACGAGCAGTACGTC.

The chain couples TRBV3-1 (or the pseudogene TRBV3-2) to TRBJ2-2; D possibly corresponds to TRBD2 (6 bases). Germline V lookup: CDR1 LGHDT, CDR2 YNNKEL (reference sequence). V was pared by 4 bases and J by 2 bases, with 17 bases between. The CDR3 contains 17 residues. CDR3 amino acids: CASSREWRGLNTGELFF. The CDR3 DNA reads TGTGCCAGCAGCCGAGAGTGGCGGGGATTAAACACCGGGGAGCTGTTTTTT.

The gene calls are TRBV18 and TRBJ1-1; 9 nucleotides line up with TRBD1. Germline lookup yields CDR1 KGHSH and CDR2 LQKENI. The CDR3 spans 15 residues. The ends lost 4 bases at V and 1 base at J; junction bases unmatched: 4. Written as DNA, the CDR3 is TGTGCCAGCTCACTTGGGGGACAGGGGAACACTGAAGCTTTCTTT. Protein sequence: CASSLGGQGNTEAFF. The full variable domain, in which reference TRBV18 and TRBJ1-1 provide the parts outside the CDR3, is NAGVMQNPRHLVRRRGQEARLRCSPMKGHSHVYWYRQLPEEGLKFMVYLQKENIIDESGMPKERFSAEFPKEGPSILRIQQVVRGDSAAYFCASSLGGQGNTEAFFGQGTRLTVV.

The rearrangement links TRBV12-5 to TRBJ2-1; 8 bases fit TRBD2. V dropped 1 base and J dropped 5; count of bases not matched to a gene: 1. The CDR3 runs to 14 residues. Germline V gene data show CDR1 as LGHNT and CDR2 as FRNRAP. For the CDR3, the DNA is TGTGCTAGTGGTTTGGGGACTAGCAACAATGAGCAGTTCTTC. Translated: CASGLGTSNNEQFF.

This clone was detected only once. This chain's CDR3 is CASNPSGGPSGGELFF. The DNA for the CDR3 is TGCGCCAGCAACCCTAGCGGGGGGCCCTCCGGCGGGGAGCTGTTTTTT. This chain joins TRBV5-1 and TRBJ2-2; 11 positions agree with TRBD2. CDR1 is SGHRS, CDR2 YFSETQ, per germline. This CDR3 has 16 amino acids. V lost 6 bases to trimming and J lost 7 bases; unmatched junction nucleotides: 11.

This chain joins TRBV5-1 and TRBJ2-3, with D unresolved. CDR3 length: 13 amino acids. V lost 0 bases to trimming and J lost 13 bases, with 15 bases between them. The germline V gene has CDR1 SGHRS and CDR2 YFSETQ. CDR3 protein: CASSLAGLSAEYF. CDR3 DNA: TGCGCCAGCAGCTTGGCCGGGTTAAGCGCCGAGTATTTT.

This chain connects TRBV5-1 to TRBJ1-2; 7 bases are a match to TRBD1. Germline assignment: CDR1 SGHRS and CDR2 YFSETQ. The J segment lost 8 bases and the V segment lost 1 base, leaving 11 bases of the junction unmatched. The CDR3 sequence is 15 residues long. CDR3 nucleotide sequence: TGCGCCAGCAGCTTGACCTGGACAGGCGATCGAGGCTACACCTTC. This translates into CASSLTWTGDRGYTF.

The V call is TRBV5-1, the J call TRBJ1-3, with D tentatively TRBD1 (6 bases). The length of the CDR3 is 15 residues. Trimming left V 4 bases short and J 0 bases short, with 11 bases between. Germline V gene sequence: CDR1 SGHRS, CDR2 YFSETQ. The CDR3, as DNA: TGCGCCAGCAGCGTAGGACAGACCTCTGGAAACACCATATATTTT. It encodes CASSVGQTSGNTIYF. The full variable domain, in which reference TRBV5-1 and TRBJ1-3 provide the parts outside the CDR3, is KAGVTQTPRYLIKTRGQQVTLSCSPISGHRSVSWYQQTPGQGLQFLFEYFSETQRNKGNFPGRFSGRQFSNSRSEMNVSTLELGDSALYLCASSVGQTSGNTIYFGEGSWLTVV.

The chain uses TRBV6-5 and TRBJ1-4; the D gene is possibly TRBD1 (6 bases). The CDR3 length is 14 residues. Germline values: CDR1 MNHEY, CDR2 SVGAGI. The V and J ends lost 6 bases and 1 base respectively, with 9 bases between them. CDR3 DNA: TGTGCCAGCAGGTCAGGGGTAACTAATGAAAAACTGTTTTTT. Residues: CASRSGVTNEKLFF.

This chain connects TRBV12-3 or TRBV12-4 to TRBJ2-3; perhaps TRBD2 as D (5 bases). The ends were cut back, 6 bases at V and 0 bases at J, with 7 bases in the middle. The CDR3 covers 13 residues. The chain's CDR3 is CASSRTSTDTQYF. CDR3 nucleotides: TGTGCCAGCAGCCGGACTAGCACAGATACGCAGTATTTT.